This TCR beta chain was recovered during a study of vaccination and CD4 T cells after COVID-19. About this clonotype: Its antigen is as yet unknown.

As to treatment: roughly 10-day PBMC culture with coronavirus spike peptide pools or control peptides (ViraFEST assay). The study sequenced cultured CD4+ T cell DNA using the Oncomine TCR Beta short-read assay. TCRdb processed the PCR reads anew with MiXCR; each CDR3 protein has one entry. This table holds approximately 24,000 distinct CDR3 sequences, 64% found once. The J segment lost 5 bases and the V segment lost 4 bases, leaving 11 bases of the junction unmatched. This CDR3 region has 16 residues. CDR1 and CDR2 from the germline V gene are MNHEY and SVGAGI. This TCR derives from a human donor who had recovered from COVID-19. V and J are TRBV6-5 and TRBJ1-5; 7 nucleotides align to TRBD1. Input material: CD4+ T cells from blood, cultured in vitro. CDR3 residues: CASSWKRPGGYQPQHF. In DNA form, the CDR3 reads TGTGCCAGCAGTTGGAAAAGACCAGGGGGTTATCAGCCCCAGCATTTT.